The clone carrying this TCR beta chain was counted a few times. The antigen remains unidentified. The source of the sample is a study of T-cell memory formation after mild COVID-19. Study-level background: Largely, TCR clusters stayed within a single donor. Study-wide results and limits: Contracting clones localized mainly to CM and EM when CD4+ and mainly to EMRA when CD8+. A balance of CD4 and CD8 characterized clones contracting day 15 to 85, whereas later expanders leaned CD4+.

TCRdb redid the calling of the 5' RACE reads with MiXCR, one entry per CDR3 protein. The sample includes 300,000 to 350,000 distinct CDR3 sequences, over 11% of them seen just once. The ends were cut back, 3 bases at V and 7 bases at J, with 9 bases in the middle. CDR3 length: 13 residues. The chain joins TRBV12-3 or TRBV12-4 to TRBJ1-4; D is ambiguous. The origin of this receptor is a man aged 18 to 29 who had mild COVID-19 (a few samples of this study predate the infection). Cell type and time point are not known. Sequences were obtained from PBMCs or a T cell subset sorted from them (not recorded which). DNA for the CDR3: TGTGCCAGCAGTTTCGGCTGGCGTGAAAAACTGTTTTTT. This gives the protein CASSFGWREKLFF.